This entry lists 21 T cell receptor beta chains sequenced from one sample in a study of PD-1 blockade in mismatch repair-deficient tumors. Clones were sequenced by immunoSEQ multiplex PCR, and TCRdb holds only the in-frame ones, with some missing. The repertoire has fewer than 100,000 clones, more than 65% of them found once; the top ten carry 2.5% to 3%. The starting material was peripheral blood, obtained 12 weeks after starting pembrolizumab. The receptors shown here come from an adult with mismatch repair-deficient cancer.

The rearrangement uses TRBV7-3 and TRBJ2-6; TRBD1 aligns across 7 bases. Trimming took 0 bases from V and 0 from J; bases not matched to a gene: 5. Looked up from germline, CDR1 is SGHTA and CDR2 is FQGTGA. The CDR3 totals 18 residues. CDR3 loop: CASSLTTGYDSGANVLTF. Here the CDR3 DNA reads TGTGCCAGCAGCTTAACGACAGGGTACGACTCTGGGGCCAACGTCCTGACTTTC.

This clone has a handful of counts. CDR3 in amino acids: CASSLPPPDSYTQYF. CDR3 DNA sequence: TGCGCCAGCAGCCTACCGCCCCCTGACTCATATACGCAGTATTTT. V and J are TRBV5-1 and TRBJ2-3, with D unclear. There are 15 residues in the CDR3. Looked up from germline, CDR1 is SGHRS and CDR2 is YFSETQ. The V and J ends lost 4 bases and 7 bases respectively, with 19 bases between them.

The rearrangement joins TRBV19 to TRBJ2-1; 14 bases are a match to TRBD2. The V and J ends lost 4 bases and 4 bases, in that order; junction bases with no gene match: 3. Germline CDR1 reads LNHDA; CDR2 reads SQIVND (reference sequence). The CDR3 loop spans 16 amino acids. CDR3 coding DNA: TGTGCCAGTAGTAGGGGACTAGCGGGAGAGTACAATGAGCAGTTCTTC. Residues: CASSRGLAGEYNEQFF.

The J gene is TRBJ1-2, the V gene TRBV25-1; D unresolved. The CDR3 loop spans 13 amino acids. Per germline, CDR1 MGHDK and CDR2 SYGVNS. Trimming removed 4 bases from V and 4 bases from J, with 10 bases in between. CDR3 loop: CASSAPTFYGYTF. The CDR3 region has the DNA TGTGCCAGCAGTGCCCCAACGTTCTATGGCTACACCTTC.

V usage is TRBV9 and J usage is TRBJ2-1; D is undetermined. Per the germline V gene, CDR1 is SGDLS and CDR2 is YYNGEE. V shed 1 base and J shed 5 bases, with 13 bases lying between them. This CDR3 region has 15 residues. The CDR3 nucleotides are TGTGCCAGCAGCGTATTAGGGCTCCTAGACAATGAGCAGTTCTTC. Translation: CASSVLGLLDNEQFF.

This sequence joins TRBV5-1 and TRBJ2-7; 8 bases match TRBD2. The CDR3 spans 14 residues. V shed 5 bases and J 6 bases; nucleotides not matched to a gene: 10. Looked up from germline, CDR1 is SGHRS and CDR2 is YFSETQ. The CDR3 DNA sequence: TGCGCCAGCAGACCGGGACTAGAATTAACCGAGCAGTACTTC. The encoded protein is CASRPGLELTEQYF.

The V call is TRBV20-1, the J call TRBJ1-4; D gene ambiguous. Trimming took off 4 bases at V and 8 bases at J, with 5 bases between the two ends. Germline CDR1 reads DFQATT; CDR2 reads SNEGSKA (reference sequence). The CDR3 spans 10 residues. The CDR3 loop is CSANEEKLFF. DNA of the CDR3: TGCAGTGCTAATGAGGAAAAACTGTTTTTT.

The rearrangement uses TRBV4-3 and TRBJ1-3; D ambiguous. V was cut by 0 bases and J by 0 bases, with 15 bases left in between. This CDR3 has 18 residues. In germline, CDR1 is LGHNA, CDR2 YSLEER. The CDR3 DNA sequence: TGCGCCAGCAGCCAAGAGGAGGGCAGTTTCAGCTCTGGAAACACCATATATTTT. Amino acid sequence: CASSQEEGSFSSGNTIYF.

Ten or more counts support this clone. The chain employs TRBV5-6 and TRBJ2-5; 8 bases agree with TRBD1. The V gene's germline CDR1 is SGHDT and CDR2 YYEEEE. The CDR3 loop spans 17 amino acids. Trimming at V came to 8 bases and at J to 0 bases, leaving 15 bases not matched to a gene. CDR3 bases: TGTGCCAGTAGCCGCTACGGGACAGGCACGTACCAAGAGACCCAGTACTTC. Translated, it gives CASSRYGTGTYQETQYF.

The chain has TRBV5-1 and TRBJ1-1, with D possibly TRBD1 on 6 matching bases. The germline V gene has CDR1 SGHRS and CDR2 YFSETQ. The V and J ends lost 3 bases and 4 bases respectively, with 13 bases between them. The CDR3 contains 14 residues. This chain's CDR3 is CASSWRQAGTEAFF. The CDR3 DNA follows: TGCGCCAGCAGCTGGAGACAGGCGGGCACTGAAGCTTTCTTT. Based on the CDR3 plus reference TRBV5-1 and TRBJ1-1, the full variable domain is KAGVTQTPRYLIKTRGQQVTLSCSPISGHRSVSWYQQTPGQGLQFLFEYFSETQRNKGNFPGRFSGRQFSNSRSEMNVSTLELGDSALYLCASSWRQAGTEAFFGQGTRLTVV.

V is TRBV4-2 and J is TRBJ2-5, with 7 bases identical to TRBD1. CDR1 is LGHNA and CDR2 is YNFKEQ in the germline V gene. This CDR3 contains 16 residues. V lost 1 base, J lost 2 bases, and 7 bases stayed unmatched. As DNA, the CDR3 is TGTGCCAGCAGCCAAGTTGGGACAGAGTTACAAGAGACCCAGTACTTC. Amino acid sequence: CASSQVGTELQETQYF.

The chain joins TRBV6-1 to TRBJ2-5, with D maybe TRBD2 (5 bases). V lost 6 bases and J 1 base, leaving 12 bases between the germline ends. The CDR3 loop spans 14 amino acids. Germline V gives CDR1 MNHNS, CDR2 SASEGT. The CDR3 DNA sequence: TGTGCCAGCAGGTCCGGGAACTTCCAAGAGACCCAGTACTTC. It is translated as CASRSGNFQETQYF.

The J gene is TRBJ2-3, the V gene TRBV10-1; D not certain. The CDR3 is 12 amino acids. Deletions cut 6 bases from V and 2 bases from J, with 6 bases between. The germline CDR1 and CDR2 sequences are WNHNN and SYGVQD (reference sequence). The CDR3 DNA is TGCGCCAGCAGCGACAACACAGATACGCAGTATTTT. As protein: CASSDNTDTQYF.

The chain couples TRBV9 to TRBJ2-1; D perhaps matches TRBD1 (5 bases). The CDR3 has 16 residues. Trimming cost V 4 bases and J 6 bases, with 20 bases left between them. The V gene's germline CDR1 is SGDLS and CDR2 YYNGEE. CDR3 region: CASSTRTSDVGNEQFF. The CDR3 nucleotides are TGTGCCAGCAGCACAAGGACATCTGATGTTGGCAATGAGCAGTTCTTC.

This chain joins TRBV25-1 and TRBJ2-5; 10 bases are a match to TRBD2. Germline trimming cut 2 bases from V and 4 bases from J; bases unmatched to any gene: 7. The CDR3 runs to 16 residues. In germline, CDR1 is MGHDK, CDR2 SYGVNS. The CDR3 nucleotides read TGTGCCAGCAGTGAAACCAATAGCGGGAGGCGAGAGACCCAGTACTTC. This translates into CASSETNSGRRETQYF.

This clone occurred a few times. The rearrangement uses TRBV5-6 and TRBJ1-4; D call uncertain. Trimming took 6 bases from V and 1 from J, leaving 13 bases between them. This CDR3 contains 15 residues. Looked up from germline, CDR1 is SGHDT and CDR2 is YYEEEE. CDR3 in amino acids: CASTGGVQTNEKLFF. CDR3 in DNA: TGTGCCAGCACCGGCGGGGTTCAAACTAATGAAAAACTGTTTTTT.

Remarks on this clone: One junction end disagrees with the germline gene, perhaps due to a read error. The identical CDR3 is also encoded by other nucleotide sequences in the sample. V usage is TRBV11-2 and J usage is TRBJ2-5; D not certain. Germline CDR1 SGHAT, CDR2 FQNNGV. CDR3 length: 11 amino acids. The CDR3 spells CASSSLETQYF. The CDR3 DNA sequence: TGCGCCAGCAGCTCCCTAGAGACCCAGTACTTC.

Here the CDR3 DNA reads TGTGCCAGCAGTTCGGACAGAATCACCGGGGAGCTGTTTTTT. Its translation: CASSSDRITGELFF. The J gene is TRBJ2-2, the V gene TRBV6-6; D is perhaps TRBD1 (6 bases). The CDR3 contains 14 residues. The germline V gene has CDR1 MNHNY and CDR2 SVGAGI (reference sequence). Trimming cost V 4 bases and J 4 bases, with 10 bases left between them.

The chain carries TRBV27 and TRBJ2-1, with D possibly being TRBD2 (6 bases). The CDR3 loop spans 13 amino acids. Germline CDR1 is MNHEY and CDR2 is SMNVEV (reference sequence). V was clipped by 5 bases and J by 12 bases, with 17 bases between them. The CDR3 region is CASSPRDWAAQFF. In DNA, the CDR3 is TGTGCCAGCAGTCCCAGGGACTGGGCGGCGCAGTTCTTC.

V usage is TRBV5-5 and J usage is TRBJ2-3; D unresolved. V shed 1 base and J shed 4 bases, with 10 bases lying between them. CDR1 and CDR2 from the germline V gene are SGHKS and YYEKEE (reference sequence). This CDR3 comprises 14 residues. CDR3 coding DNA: TGTGCCAGCAGCTTGCGCGTAGCTGCAGATACGCAGTATTTT. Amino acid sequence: CASSLRVAADTQYF. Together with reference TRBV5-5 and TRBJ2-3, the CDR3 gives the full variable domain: DAGVTQSPTHLIKTRGQQVTLRCSPISGHKSVSWYQQVLGQGPQFIFQYYEKEERGRGNFPDRFSARQFPNYSSELNVNALLLGDSALYLCASSLRVAADTQYFGPGTRLTVL.

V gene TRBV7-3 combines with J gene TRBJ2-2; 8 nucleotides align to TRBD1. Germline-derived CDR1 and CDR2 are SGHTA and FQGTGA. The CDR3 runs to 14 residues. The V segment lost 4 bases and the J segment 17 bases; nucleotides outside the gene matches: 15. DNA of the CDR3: TGTGCCAGCAGCTCAGCCGCGGGACAGGTCGCGAGTTTTTTT. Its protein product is CASSSAAGQVASFF.